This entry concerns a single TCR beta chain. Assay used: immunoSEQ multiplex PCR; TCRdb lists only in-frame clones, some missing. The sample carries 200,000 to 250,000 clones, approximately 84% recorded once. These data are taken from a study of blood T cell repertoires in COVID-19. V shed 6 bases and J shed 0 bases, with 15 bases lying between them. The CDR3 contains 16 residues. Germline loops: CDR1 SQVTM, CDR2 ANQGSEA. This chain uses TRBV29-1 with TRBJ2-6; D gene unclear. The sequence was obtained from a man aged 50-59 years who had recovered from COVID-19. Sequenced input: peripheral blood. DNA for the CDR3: TGCAGCGTCGCAATAGACATCCACTCTGGGGCCAACGTCCTGACTTTC. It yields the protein CSVAIDIHSGANVLTF.